This passage covers 25 T cell receptor beta chains from one sample sequenced in a study of cytomegalovirus exposure and HLA in healthy donors. Use of 60 Vbeta and 13 Jbeta primers characterized the PCR. Clones were sequenced by immunoSEQ multiplex PCR, and TCRdb holds only the in-frame ones, with some missing. This table holds roughly 150,000 clones, roughly 72% found once. Sequencing used PBMCs. These TCRs come from a middle-aged man in good health and CMV-seronegative.

The chain uses TRBV6-1 and TRBJ2-1; 7 bases match TRBD2. Unmatched junction bases numbered 5, after V lost 2 bases and J lost 4 bases. The CDR3 covers 15 residues. Germline CDR1 reads MNHNS; CDR2 reads SASEGT. The CDR3 protein is CASSESSGMYNEQFF. The CDR3 coding sequence is TGTGCCAGCAGTGAATCCAGCGGGATGTACAATGAGCAGTTCTTC.

The rearrangement joins TRBV27 to TRBJ1-5, with unresolved D. With 7 bases removed from V and 5 bases from J, the gap between germline ends came to 12 bases. CDR3 length: 13 residues. Germline V gives CDR1 MNHEY, CDR2 SMNVEV (reference sequence). CDR3 sequence: CASMRRPDQPQHF. The DNA of the CDR3 is TGTGCCAGCATGAGGAGACCTGATCAGCCCCAGCATTTT.

This clone was observed a handful of times. The rearrangement uses TRBV11-3 and TRBJ2-5; D gene ambiguous. Trimming removed 8 bases from V and 4 bases from J, with 23 bases in between. The germline V gene encodes CDR1 SGHNT and CDR2 YENEEA. This CDR3 is built from 16 residues. DNA for the CDR3: TGTGCCAGCGGGCCCCCCTCTTTGAAGTATAGAGAGACCCAGTACTTC. Its translation: CASGPPSLKYRETQYF.

This clone has a handful of counts. In nucleotides, the CDR3 is TGTGCCAGCAGCTCGGGACAGGCGATTAATCAGCCCCAGCATTTT. Its translation: CASSSGQAINQPQHF. The chain couples TRBV7-2 to TRBJ1-5, with TRBD1 identical over 8 bases. The germline CDR1 and CDR2 sequences are SGHTA and FQGNSA. The CDR3 covers 15 residues. The junction had 6 bases not matched to a gene; V was cut back by 4 bases and J by 4 bases.

A word on this clone: An end of the junction differs from the germline gene, which may be a read error. V gene TRBV25-1 combines with J gene TRBJ1-2, with 9 bases lining up with TRBD1. CDR3 length equals 13 residues. Germline CDR1 reads MGHDK; CDR2 reads SYGVNS. The CDR3 DNA is TGTGCCAGCAGTGAAGGGACAGGGAGGGGCTACCCCTTC. This gives the protein CASSEGTGRGYPF.

This chain joins TRBV19 and TRBJ2-7; 7 nucleotides agree with TRBD2. The CDR3 contains 14 residues. The V segment lost 6 bases and the J segment 4 bases; nucleotides outside the gene matches: 9. Germline CDR1 LNHDA, CDR2 SQIVND (reference sequence). The DNA of the CDR3 is TGTGCCAGTAGCCAGGCCCCGGGGGGTTACGAGCAGTACTTC. Its protein product is CASSQAPGGYEQYF.

The chain is built from TRBV6-1 and TRBJ1-6; 9 bases fit TRBD1. Germline V lookup: CDR1 MNHNS, CDR2 SASEGT. Trimming at V came to 7 bases and at J to 9 bases, leaving 7 bases not matched to a gene. This CDR3 spans 14 amino acids. CDR3 sequence reads: CASNLGQGRSPLHF. The CDR3 DNA is TGTGCCAGCAACCTAGGACAGGGGCGTTCACCCCTCCACTTT.

The chain recombines TRBV28 with TRBJ1-4; D not resolved. The V gene lost 8 bases and the J gene lost 0 bases, with 4 bases spanning the gap. This CDR3 region has 12 residues. The germline V gene has CDR1 MDHEN and CDR2 SYDVKM. This CDR3 is CASSTTNEKLFF. The CDR3 DNA follows: TGTGCCAGCTCTACAACTAATGAAAAACTGTTTTTT.

The gene calls are TRBV13 and TRBJ2-2; 10 bases fit TRBD1. The CDR3 is made up of 16 amino acids. CDR1 and CDR2 from the germline V gene are PRHDT and FYEKMQ (reference sequence). With 5 bases clipped from V and 7 bases from J, the junction kept 10 bases outside the gene matches. The CDR3 coding sequence is TGTGCCAGCAGCCCGCCGGGACAGGGGCCCGGCGGGGAGCTGTTTTTT. Residues: CASSPPGQGPGGELFF.

This clone was observed once. The chain employs TRBV5-1 and TRBJ1-6; D unresolved. The CDR3 is 15 amino acids. Trimming removed 1 base from V and 6 bases from J, with 11 bases in between. The germline CDR1 and CDR2 sequences are SGHRS and YFSETQ. The CDR3 loop is CASSLREGSNSPLHF. Written as DNA, the CDR3 is TGCGCCAGCAGCTTGAGGGAAGGGAGTAATTCACCCCTCCACTTT.

J is TRBJ2-2 and V is TRBV29-1; D is unresolved. This CDR3 region has 13 residues. Germline V gene data show CDR1 as SQVTM and CDR2 as ANQGSEA. The germline V and J ends were trimmed by 3 bases and 3 bases, with 8 bases remaining between them. Here the CDR3 DNA reads TGCAGCGTTGATAATCGAGACACCGGGGAGCTGTTTTTT. Translated, it gives CSVDNRDTGELFF.

This clone was counted only a few times. The rearrangement uses TRBV9 and TRBJ2-1; D is uncertain. V lost 0 bases and J 3 bases, leaving 4 bases between the germline ends. Germline V lookup: CDR1 SGDLS, CDR2 YYNGEE. The CDR3 is 13 residues long. This chain's CDR3 is CASSVARYNEQFF. The CDR3 DNA reads as TGTGCCAGCAGCGTAGCTCGCTACAATGAGCAGTTCTTC.

This clone was seen only once. The V call is TRBV29-1, the J call TRBJ2-1; TRBD2 aligns across 15 bases. V trimming: 7 bases; J trimming: 8 bases; junction bases outside the gene matches: 6. This CDR3 has 14 amino acids. In germline, CDR1 is SQVTM, CDR2 ANQGSEA. In nucleotides, the CDR3 is TGCAGCGGGACTAGCGGGAGGGCCGTTGATGAGCAGTTCTTC. Amino acid sequence: CSGTSGRAVDEQFF.

The V call is TRBV2, the J call TRBJ1-5; 11 bases map to TRBD1. The CDR3 runs to 13 residues. V lost 11 bases, J lost 4 bases, and 4 bases stayed unmatched. CDR1 is SNHLY and CDR2 is FYNNEI in the germline V gene. CDR3 sequence: CASDRGRNQPQHF. CDR3 DNA: TGTGCCTCGGACAGGGGGCGAAATCAGCCCCAGCATTTT.

CDR3 DNA sequence: TGTGCCAGCAGTTTCCCTCACTTGACAGGGTGGCATCAGCCCCAGCATTTT. It translates to CASSFPHLTGWHQPQHF. The chain couples TRBV28 to TRBJ1-5, with 7 bases matching TRBD1. The CDR3 has 17 residues. The germline CDR1 and CDR2 sequences are MDHEN and SYDVKM. V lost 3 bases, J lost 5 bases, and 13 bases stayed unmatched.

There are a few counts of this clone. The chain joins TRBV7-6 to TRBJ1-1; 10 positions agree with TRBD1. The V and J ends lost 4 bases and 3 bases, in that order; junction bases with no gene match: 11. The germline gives CDR1 SGHVS, CDR2 FNYEAQ. The CDR3 loop spans 17 amino acids. The DNA of the CDR3 is TGTGCCAGCAGCTCTCTCCGGGACAGGGGATTTGACACTGAAGCTTTCTTT. As protein: CASSSLRDRGFDTEAFF.

The rearrangement joins TRBV30 to TRBJ2-7; D is undetermined. Trimming took 2 bases from V and 9 from J, leaving 17 bases between them. The CDR3 runs 13 residues. The V gene's germline CDR1 is GTSNPN and CDR2 SVGIG (reference sequence). The CDR3 spells CAWSSALRGGQYF. DNA for the CDR3: TGTGCCTGGAGTAGTGCCCTCCGCGGTGGGCAGTACTTC.

The V and J genes are TRBV4-2 and TRBJ1-1; D not resolved. The germline gives CDR1 LGHNA, CDR2 YNFKEQ. The CDR3 covers 13 residues. Trimming stripped 0 bases from V and 10 bases from J, with 12 bases between. DNA for the CDR3: TGTGCCAGCAGCCAAGACGTCCTGGAGGGAGCTTTCTTT. It is translated as CASSQDVLEGAFF.

The chain uses TRBV7-9 and TRBJ2-7, with no clear D. The ends were cut back, 0 bases at V and 1 base at J, with 13 bases in the middle. The germline V gene encodes CDR1 SEHNR and CDR2 FQNEAQ (reference sequence). The CDR3 is 16 amino acids. This CDR3 reads CASSLARPSRSYEQYF. The CDR3 DNA follows: TGTGCCAGCAGCTTAGCCAGACCGAGCAGGTCCTACGAGCAGTACTTC.

In its sample, this clone was seen a few times. The V call is TRBV5-1, the J call TRBJ2-5; 13 bases fit TRBD2. The last part of the DNA fits TRBJ2-7 better; the J call may be wrong. Germline assignment: CDR1 SGHRS and CDR2 YFSETQ. This CDR3 contains 17 residues. The CDR3 loop is CASSLGLAGGIIYEQYF. The CDR3 DNA sequence: TGCGCCAGCAGCTTGGGACTAGCGGGAGGAATTATCTACGAGCAGTACTTC.

V is TRBV5-1 and J is TRBJ2-1, with D possibly being TRBD1 (6 bases). This CDR3 comprises 15 residues. Trimming removed 5 bases at V and 2 bases at J, with 14 bases between. Germline CDR1 is SGHRS and CDR2 is YFSETQ. Written as DNA, the CDR3 is TGCGCCAGCAGTTCCACAGGGTCCCCCTACAATGAGCAGTTCTTC. Translated: CASSSTGSPYNEQFF.

A note on this clone: The junction departs from germline at one end; a sequencing error may be responsible. The V gene is TRBV25-1, the J gene TRBJ1-1, with D unresolved. The CDR3 loop spans 15 amino acids. CDR1 and CDR2 (germline): MGHDK, SYGVNS. The DNA of the CDR3 is TGTGCCAGCAGTGAATGGGAGGGAACGAACCCTGAAGCTTTCTTT. It yields the protein CASSEWEGTNPEAFF.

V and J are TRBV5-6 and TRBJ2-1; D unresolved. The CDR3 runs to 11 residues. The germline V gene has CDR1 SGHDT and CDR2 YYEEEE. Trimming took off 3 bases at V and 9 bases at J, with 7 bases between the two ends. CDR3 protein: CASSWNSEQFF. As DNA, the CDR3 is TGTGCCAGCAGCTGGAACAGTGAGCAGTTCTTC. Drawing the rest from reference TRBV5-6 and TRBJ2-1, the complete variable domain is DAGVTQSPTHLIKTRGQQVTLRCSPKSGHDTVSWYQQALGQGPQFIFQYYEEEERQRGNFPDRFSGHQFPNYSSELNVNALLLGDSALYLCASSWNSEQFFGPGTRLTVL.

The V call is TRBV28, the J call TRBJ2-5, with D maybe TRBD2 (6 bases). With 5 bases removed from V and 1 base from J, the gap between germline ends came to 14 bases. This CDR3 comprises 15 residues. Per germline, CDR1 MDHEN and CDR2 SYDVKM. The CDR3 nucleotides are TGTGCCAGCAGTCCCCGGGGAGGTTCCCAAGAGACCCAGTACTTC. It is translated as CASSPRGGSQETQYF.

This clone appeared a single time. The chain is built from TRBV15 and TRBJ1-5; D is possibly TRBD1 (6 bases). This CDR3 is built from 18 residues. V lost 5 bases and J lost 2, with 22 bases in between. Germline lookup yields CDR1 LNHNV and CDR2 YYDKDF (reference sequence). The CDR3 region has the DNA TGTGCCACCAGCGTCCGAAGGGACCTCTCAGGGGGCAATCAGCCCCAGCATTTT. Residues: CATSVRRDLSGGNQPQHF.